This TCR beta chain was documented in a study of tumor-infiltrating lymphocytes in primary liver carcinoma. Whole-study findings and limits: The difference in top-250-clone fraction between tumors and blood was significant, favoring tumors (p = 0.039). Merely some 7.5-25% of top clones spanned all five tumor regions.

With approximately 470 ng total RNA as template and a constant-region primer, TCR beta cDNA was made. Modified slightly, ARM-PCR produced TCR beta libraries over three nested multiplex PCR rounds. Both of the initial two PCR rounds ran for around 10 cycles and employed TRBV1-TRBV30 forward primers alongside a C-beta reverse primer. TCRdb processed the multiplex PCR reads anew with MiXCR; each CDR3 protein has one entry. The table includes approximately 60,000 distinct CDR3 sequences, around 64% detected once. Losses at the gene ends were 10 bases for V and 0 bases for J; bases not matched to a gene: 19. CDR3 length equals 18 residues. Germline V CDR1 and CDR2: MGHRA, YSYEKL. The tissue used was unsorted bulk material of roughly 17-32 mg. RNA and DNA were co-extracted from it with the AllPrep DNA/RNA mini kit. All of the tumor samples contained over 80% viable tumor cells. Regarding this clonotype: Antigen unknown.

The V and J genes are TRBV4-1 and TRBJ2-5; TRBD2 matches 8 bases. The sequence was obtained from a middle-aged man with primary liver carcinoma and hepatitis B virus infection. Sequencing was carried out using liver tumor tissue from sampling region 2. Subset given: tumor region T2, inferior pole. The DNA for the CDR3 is TGCGCCATCAACCGCCGACAGCTAGCGGGTTTGTACCAAGAGACCCAGTACTTC. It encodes CAINRRQLAGLYQETQYF.